This TCR beta chain originates from a study of shared clonotypes between healthy human individuals. Germline V gives CDR1 MNHNS, CDR2 SASEGT. Trimming pared 3 bases from V and 2 bases from J, leaving 14 bases between. There are 15 residues in the CDR3. Measured with immunoSEQ multiplex PCR; TCRdb has only the in-frame clones, and not every one. In the table there are hundreds of thousands of clones, 74% of which are singletons. This chain uses TRBV6-1 with TRBJ2-7; D perhaps matches TRBD1 (5 bases). Sample: memory CD4+ T cells sorted from blood. Subset: CD45RA-negative fraction. The receptor was isolated from a woman aged 30 to 39 in good health. CDR3 sequence (DNA): TGTGCCAGCAGTGATGACAGACCTTTCCCCTACGAGCAGTACTTC. This gives the protein CASSDDRPFPYEQYF.